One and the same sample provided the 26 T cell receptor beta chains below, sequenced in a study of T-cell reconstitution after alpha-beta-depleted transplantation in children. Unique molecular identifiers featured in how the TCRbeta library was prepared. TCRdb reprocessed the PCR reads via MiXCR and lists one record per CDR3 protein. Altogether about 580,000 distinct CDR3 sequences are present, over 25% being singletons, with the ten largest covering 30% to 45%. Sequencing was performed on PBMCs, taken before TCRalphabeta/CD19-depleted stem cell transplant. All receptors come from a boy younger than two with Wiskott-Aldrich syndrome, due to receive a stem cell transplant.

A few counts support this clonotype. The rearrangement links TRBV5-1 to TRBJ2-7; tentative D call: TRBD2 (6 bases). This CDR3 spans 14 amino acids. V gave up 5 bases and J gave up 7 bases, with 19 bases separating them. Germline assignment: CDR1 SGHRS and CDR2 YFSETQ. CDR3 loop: CASRFLGGFGEQYF. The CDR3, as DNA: TGCGCCAGCAGGTTCTTAGGAGGGTTTGGAGAGCAGTACTTC.

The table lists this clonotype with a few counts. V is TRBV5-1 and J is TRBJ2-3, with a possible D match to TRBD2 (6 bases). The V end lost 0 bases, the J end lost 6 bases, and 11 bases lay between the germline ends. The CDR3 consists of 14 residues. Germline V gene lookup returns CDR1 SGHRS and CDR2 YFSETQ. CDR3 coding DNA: TGCGCCAGCAGCTTGGCAGGGAGGAGGGATACGCAGTATTTT. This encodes CASSLAGRRDTQYF. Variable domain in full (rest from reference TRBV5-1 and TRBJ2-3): KAGVTQTPRYLIKTRGQQVTLSCSPISGHRSVSWYQQTPGQGLQFLFEYFSETQRNKGNFPGRFSGRQFSNSRSEMNVSTLELGDSALYLCASSLAGRRDTQYFGPGTRLTVL.

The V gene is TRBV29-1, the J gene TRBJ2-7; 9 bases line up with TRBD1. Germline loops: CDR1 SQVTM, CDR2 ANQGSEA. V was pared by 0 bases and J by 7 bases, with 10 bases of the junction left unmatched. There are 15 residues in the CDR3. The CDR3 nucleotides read TGCAGCGTTGAAGACGTCAACAGGGGGCCGGGAGAGCAGTACTTC. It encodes CSVEDVNRGPGEQYF.

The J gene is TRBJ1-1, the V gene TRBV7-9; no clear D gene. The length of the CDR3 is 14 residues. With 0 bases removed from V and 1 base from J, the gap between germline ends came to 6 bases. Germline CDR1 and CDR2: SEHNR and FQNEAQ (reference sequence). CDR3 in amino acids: CASSLAGSNTEAFF. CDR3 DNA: TGTGCCAGCAGCTTAGCCGGGTCGAACACTGAAGCTTTCTTT. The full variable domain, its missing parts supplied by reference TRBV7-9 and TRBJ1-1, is DTGVSQNPRHKITKRGQNVTFRCDPISEHNRLYWYRQTLGQGPEFLTYFQNEAQLEKSRLLSDRFSAERPKGSFSTLEIQRTEQGDSAMYLCASSLAGSNTEAFFGQGTRLTVV.

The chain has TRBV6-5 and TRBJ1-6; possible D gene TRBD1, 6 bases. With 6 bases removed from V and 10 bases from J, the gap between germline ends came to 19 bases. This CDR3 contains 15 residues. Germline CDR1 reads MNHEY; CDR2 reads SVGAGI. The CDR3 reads CASSLLSGAGSPLHF. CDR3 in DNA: TGTGCCAGCAGCCTATTATCGGGGGCAGGGTCACCCCTCCACTTT.

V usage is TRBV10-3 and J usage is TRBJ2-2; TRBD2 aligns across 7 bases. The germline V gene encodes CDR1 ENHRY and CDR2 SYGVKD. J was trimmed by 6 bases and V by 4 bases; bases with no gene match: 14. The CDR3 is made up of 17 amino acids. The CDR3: CAISGAGTISTPGELFF. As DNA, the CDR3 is TGTGCCATCAGTGGGGCCGGGACTATAAGTACCCCCGGGGAGCTGTTTTTT.

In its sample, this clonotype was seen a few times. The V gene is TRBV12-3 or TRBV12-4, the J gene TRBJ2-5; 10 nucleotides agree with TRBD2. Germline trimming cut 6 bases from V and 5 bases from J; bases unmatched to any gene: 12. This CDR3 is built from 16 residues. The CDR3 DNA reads TGTGCCAGCAGGGCCTCTCTAGCGGGAGAGGGTGAGACCCAGTACTTC. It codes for CASRASLAGEGETQYF.

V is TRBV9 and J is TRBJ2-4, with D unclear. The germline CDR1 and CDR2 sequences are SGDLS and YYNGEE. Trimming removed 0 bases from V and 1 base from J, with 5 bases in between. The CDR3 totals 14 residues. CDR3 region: CASSVDFAKNIQYF. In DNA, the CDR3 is TGTGCCAGCAGCGTAGATTTTGCCAAAAACATTCAGTACTTC.

In DNA form, the CDR3 reads TGTGCCATCAGTCGACTAGCGGGCAATGAGCAGTTCTTC. Translation: CAISRLAGNEQFF. The chain carries TRBV10-3 and TRBJ2-1; 10 bases line up with TRBD2. The CDR3 contains 13 residues. Trimming removed 5 bases from V and 6 bases from J; junction bases left unmatched: 1. Per germline, CDR1 ENHRY and CDR2 SYGVKD.

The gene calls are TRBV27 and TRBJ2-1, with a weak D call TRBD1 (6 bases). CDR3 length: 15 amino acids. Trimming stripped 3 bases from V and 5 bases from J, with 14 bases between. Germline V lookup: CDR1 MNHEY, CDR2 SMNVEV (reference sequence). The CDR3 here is CASSFWGRLDNEQFF. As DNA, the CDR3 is TGTGCCAGCAGTTTTTGGGGGCGCCTGGACAATGAGCAGTTCTTC.

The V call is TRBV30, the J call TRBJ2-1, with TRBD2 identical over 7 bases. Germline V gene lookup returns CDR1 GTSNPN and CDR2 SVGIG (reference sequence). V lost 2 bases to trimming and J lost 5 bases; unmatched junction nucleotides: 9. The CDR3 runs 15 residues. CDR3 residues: CAWSSLGGRDNEQFF. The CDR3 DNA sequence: TGTGCCTGGAGTTCCCTGGGAGGGCGGGACAATGAGCAGTTCTTC.

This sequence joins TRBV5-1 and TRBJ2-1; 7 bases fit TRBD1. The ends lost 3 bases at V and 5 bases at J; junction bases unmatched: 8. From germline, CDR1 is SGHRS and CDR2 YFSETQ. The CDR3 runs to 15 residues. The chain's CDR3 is CASSSAGTANNEQFF. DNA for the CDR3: TGCGCCAGCAGCTCCGCCGGGACAGCCAACAATGAGCAGTTCTTC.

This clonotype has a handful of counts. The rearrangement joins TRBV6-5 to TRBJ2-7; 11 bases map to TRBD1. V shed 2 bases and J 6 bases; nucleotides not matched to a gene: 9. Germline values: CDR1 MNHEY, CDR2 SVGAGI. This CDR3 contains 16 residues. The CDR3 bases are TGTGCCAGCAGTTACCCGGGACCGGGACAGGGGGGCGAGCAGTACTTC. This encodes CASSYPGPGQGGEQYF.

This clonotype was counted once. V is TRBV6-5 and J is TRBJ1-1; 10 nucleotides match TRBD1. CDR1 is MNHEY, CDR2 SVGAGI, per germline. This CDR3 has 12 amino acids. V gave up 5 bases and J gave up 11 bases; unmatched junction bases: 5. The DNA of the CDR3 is TGTGCCAGCAGTCGACAGGGGGCGGAGGCTTTCTTT. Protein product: CASSRQGAEAFF.

The CDR3 sequence is CASSRPGTGTYEQYF. CDR3 sequence (DNA): TGTGCCAGCAGTCGGCCCGGGACGGGGACCTACGAGCAGTACTTC. This chain connects TRBV6-1 to TRBJ2-7; possibly TRBD1 or TRBD2 for D (5 bases each). Germline assignment: CDR1 MNHNS and CDR2 SASEGT. The CDR3 extends over 15 amino acids. Trimming left V 5 bases short and J 2 bases short, with 16 bases between.

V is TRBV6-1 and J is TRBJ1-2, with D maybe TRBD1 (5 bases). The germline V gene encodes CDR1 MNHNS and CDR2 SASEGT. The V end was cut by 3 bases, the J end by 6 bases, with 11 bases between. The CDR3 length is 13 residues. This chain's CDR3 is CASSDPGLDGYTF. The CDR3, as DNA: TGTGCCAGCAGTGACCCAGGGCTAGATGGCTACACCTTC.

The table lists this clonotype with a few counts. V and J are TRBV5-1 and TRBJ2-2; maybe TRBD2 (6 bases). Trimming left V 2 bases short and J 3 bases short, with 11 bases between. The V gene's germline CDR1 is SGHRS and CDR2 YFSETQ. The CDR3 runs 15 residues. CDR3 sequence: CASSFRRADTGELFF. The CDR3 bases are TGCGCCAGCAGCTTCAGGAGGGCGGACACCGGGGAGCTGTTTTTT.

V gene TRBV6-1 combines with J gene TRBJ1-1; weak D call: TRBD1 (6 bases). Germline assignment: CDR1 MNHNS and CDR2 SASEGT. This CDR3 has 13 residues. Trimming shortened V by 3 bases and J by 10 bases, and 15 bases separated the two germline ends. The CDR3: CASSEKRGVGAFF. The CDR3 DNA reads TGTGCCAGCAGTGAGAAGAGGGGGGTCGGAGCTTTCTTT.

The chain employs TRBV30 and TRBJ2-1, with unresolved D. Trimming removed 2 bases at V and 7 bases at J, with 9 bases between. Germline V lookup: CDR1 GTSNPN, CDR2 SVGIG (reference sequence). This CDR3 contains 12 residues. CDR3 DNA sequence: TGTGCCTGGAGTCAATCGAGAAATGAGCAGTTCTTC. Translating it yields CAWSQSRNEQFF. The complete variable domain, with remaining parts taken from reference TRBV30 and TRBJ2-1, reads SQTIHQWPATLVQPVGSPLSLECTVEGTSNPNLYWYRQAAGRGLQLLFYSVGIGQISSEVPQNLSASRPQDRQFILSSKKLLLSDSGFYLCAWSQSRNEQFFGPGTRLTVL.

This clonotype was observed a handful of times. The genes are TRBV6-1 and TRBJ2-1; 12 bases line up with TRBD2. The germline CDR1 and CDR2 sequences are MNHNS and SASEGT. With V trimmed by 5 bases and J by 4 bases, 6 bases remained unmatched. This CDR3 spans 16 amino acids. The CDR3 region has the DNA TGTGCCAGCAGTACATCTAGCGGGAGGGCTTACAATGAGCAGTTCTTC. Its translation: CASSTSSGRAYNEQFF.

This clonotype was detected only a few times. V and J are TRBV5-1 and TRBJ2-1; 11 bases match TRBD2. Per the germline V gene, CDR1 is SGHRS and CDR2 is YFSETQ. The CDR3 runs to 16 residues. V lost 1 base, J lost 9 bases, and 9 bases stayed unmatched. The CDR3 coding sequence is TGCGCCAGCAGCTTGTACCTAGCGGGAGGCACCTCTGAGCAGTTCTTC. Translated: CASSLYLAGGTSEQFF. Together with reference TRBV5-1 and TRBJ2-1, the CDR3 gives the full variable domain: KAGVTQTPRYLIKTRGQQVTLSCSPISGHRSVSWYQQTPGQGLQFLFEYFSETQRNKGNFPGRFSGRQFSNSRSEMNVSTLELGDSALYLCASSLYLAGGTSEQFFGPGTRLTVL.

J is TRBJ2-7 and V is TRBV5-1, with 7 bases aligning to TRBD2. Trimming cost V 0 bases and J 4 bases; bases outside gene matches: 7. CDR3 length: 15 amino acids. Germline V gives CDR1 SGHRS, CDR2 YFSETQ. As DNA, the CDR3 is TGCGCCAGCAGCTTGGGGGCTAGCGGACCATACGAGCAGTACTTC. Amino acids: CASSLGASGPYEQYF.

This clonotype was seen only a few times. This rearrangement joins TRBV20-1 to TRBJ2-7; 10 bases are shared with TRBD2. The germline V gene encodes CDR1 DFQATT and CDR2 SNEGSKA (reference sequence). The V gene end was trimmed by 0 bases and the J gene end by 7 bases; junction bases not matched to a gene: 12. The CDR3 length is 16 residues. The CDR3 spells CSARDPNRLAGDEQYF. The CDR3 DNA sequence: TGCAGTGCTAGAGATCCCAATCGGCTAGCGGGAGATGAGCAGTACTTC.

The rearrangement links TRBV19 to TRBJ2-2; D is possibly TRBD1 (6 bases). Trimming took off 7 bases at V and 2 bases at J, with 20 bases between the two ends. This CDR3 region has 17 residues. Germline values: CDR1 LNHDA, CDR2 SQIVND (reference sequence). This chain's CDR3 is CASTPRTGSSNTGELFF. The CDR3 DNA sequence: TGTGCCAGTACTCCAAGAACAGGGTCAAGTAACACCGGGGAGCTGTTTTTT.

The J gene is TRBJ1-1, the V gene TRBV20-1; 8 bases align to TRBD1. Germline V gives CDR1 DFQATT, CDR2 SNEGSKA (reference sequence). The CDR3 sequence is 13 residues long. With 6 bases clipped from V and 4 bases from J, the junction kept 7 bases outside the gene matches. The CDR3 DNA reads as TGCAGTGCGAAAAGGGACAGGATCACTGAAGCTTTCTTT. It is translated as CSAKRDRITEAFF.

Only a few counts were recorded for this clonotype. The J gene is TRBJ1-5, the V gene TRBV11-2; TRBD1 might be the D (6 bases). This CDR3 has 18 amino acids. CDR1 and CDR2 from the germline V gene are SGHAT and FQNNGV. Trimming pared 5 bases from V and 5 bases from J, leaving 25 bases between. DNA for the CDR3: TGTGCCAGCAGCCTCAGAGGGGGAAGCGTCAAAGGTTATCAGCCCCAGCATTTT. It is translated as CASSLRGGSVKGYQPQHF.